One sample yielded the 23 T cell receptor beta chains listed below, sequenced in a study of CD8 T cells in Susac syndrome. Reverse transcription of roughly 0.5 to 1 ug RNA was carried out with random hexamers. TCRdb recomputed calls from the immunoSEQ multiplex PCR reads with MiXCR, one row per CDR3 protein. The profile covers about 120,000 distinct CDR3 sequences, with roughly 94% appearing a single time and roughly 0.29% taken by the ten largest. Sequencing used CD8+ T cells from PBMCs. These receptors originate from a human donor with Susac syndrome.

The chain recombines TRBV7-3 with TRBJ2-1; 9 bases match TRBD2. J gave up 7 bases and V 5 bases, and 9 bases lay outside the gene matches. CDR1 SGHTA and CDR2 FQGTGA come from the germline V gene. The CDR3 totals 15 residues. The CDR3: CASSPRTSVLNEQFF. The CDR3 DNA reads TGTGCCAGCAGCCCTCGGACTAGCGTACTTAATGAGCAGTTCTTC. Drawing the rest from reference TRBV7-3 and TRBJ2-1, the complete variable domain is GAGVSQTPSNKVTEKGKYVELRCDPISGHTALYWYRQSLGQGPEFLIYFQGTGAADDSGLPNDRFFAVRPEGSVSTLKIQRTERGDSAVYLCASSPRTSVLNEQFFGPGTRLTVL.

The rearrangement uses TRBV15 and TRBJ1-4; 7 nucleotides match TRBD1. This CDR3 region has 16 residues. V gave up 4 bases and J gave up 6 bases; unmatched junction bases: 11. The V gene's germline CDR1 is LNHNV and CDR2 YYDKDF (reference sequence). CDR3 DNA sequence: TGTGCCACCAGCACGGGAAGGTGGCAGGGGGATGAAAAACTGTTTTTT. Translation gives CATSTGRWQGDEKLFF.

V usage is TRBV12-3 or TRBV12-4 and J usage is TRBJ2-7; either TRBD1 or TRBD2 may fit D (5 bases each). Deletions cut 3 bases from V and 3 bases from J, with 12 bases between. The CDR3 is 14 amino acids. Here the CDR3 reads CASSFEGPVYEQYF. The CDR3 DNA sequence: TGTGCCAGCAGTTTCGAGGGACCGGTCTACGAGCAGTACTTC.

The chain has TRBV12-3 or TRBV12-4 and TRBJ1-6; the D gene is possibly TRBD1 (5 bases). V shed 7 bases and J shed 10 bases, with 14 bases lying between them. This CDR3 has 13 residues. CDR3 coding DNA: TGTGCCAGCACCCTCGGGGGGAGATCACCCCTCCACTTT. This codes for CASTLGGRSPLHF.

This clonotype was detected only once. CDR3: CSAAGTDFYEQYF. The CDR3 DNA follows: TGCAGTGCCGCCGGGACGGATTTCTACGAGCAGTACTTC. The chain links TRBV20-1 to TRBJ2-7; either TRBD1 or TRBD2 may fit D (5 bases each). The length of the CDR3 is 13 residues. CDR1 is DFQATT and CDR2 is SNEGSKA in the germline V gene (reference sequence). The V gene lost 6 bases and the J gene lost 3 bases, with 15 bases spanning the gap.

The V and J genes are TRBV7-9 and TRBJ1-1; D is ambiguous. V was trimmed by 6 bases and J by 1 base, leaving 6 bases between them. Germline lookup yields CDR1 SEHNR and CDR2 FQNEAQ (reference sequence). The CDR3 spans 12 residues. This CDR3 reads CASRQANTEAFF. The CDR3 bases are TGTGCCAGCAGGCAAGCGAACACTGAAGCTTTCTTT.

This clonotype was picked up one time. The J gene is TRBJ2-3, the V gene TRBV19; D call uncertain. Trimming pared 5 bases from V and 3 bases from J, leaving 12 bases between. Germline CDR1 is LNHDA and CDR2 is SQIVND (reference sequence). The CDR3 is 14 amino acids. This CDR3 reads CASSSQYGTDTQYF. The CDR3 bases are TGTGCCAGTAGTTCTCAATATGGGACAGATACGCAGTATTTT.

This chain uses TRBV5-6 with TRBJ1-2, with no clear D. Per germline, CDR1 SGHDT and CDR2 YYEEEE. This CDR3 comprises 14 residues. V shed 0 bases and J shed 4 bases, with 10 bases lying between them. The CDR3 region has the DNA TGTGCCAGCAGCTTGGGGGAAATGCTCTATGGCTACACCTTC. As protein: CASSLGEMLYGYTF.

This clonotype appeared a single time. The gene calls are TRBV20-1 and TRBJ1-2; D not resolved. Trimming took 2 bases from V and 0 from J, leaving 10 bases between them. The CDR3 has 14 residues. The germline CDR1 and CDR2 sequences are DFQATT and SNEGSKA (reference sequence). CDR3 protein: CSARSPIANYGYTF. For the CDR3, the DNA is TGCAGTGCTAGAAGCCCGATAGCTAACTATGGCTACACCTTC.

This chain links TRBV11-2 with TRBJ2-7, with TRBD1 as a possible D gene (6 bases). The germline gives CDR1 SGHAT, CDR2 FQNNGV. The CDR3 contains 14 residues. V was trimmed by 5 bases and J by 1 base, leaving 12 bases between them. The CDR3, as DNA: TGTGCCAGCAGCATTGCGGACAGTTCCTACGAGCAGTACTTC. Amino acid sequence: CASSIADSSYEQYF.

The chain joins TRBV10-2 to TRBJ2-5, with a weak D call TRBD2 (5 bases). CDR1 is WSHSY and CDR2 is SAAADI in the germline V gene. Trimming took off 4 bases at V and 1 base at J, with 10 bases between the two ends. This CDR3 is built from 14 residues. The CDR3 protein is CASSVWEPQETQYF. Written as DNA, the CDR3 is TGCGCCAGCAGTGTGTGGGAGCCCCAAGAGACCCAGTACTTC.

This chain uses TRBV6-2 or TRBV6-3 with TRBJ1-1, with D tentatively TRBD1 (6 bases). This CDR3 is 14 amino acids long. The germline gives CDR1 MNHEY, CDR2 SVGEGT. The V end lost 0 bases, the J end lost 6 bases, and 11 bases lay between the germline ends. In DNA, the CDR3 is TGTGCCAGCAGTTACTCGACAGGCCGGGCTGAAGCTTTCTTT. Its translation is CASSYSTGRAEAFF.

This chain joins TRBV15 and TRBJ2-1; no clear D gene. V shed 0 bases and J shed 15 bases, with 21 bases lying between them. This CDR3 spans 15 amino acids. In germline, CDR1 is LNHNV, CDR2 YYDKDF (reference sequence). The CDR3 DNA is TGTGCCACCAGCAGAGAAATTACGGATCTGTCCCCCCGGTTCTTC. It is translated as CATSREITDLSPRFF.

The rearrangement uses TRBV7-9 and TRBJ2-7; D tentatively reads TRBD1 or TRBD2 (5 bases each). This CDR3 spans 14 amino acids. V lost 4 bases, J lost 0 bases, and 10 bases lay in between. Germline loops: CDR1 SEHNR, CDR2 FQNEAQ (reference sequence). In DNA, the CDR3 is TGTGCCAGCAGCTCCCTCGGGACCTCCTACGAGCAGTACTTC. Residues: CASSSLGTSYEQYF.

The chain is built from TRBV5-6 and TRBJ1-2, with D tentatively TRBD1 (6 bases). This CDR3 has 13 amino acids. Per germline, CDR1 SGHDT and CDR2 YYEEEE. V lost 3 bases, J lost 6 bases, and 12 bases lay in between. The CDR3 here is CASSSRGWDGYTF. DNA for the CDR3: TGTGCCAGCAGCTCGAGGGGGTGGGATGGCTACACCTTC.

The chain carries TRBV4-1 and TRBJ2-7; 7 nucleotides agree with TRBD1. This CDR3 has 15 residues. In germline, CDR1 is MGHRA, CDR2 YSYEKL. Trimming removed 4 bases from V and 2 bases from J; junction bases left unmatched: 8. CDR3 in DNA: TGCGCCAGCAGCCGAGAAGGGACAGCCACCTACGAGCAGTACTTC. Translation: CASSREGTATYEQYF.

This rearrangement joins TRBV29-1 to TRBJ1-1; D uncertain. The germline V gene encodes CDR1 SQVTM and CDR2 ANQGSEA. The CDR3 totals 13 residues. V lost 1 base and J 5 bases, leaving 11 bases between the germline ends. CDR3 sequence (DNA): TGCAGCGTTGAAGGGGGAGGGATGACTGAAGCTTTCTTT. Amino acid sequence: CSVEGGGMTEAFF.

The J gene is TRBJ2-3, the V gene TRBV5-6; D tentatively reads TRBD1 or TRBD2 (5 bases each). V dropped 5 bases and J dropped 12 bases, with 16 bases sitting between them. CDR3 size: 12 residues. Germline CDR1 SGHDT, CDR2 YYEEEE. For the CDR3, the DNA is TGTGCCAGCAGTCCGGGCACCGGGACCCAGTATTTT. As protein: CASSPGTGTQYF.

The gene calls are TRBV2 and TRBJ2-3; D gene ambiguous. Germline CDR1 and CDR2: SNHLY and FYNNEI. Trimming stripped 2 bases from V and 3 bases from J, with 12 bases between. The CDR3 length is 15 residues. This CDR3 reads CASSEPPTSTDTQYF. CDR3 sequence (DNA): TGTGCCAGCAGTGAACCCCCTACCTCTACAGATACGCAGTATTTT.

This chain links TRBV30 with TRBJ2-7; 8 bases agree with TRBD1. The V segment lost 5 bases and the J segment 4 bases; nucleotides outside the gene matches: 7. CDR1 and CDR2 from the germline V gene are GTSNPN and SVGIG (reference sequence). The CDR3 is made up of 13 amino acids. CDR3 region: CAWAAGTGYEQYF. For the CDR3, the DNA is TGTGCCTGGGCCGCCGGGACAGGTTACGAGCAGTACTTC.

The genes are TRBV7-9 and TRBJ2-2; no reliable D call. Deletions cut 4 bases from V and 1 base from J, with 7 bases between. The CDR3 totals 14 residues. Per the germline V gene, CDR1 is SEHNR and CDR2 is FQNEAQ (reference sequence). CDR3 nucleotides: TGTGCCAGCAGCTACGGAGTGAACACCGGGGAGCTGTTTTTT. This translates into CASSYGVNTGELFF.

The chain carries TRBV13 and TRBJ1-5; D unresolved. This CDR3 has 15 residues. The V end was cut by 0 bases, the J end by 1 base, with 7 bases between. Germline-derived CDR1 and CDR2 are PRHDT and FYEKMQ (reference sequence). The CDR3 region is CASSLGGRSNQPQHF. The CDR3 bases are TGTGCCAGCAGCTTAGGAGGCAGAAGCAATCAGCCCCAGCATTTT.

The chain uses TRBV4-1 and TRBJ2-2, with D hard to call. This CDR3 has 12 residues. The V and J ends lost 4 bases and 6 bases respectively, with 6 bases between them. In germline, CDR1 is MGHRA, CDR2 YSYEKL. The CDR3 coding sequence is TGCGCCAGCAGCCCCCGCTCCGGGGAGCTGTTTTTT. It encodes CASSPRSGELFF.